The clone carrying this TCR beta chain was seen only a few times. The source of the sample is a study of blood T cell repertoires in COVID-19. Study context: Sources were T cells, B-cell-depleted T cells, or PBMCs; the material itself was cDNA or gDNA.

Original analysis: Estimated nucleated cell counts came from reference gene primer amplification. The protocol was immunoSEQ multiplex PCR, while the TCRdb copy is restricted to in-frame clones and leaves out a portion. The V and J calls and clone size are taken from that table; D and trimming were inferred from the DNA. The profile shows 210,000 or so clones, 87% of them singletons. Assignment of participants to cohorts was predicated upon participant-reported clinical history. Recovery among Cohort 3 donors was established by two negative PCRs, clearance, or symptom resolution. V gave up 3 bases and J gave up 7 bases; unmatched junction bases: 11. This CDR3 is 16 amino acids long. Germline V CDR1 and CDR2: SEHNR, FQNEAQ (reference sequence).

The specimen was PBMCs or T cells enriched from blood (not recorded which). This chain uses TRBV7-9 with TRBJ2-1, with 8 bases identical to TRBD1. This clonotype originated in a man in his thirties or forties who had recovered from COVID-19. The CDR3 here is CASSFVTGGPRNEQFF. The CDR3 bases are TGTGCCAGCAGCTTCGTAACAGGGGGTCCCCGGAATGAGCAGTTCTTC.